This T cell receptor beta chain was profiled in a study of regulatory T cells in long-lasting Graves disease. Study-wide context: Treatment with antithyroid drugs for over 5 years, together with positive TSH receptor antibodies, meant persistent Graves' disease.

This clonotype was seen ten or more times. Its antigen remains unidentified. Overall study findings and caveats: More public clonotypes were shared by persistent patients (2,741) than by new patients (roughly 910).

For TCR beta, libraries came from iRepertoire HTBI primers and Arm-PCR of CDR3 regions. TCRdb called the multiplex PCR reads again in MiXCR, with one record for every CDR3 protein. The sample has about 470,000 distinct CDR3 sequences; 20% are singletons. The time point was: persistent/refractory GD, antithyroid drugs over 5 years with positive TRAb. PBMC RNA served as the TCR library source. The sample in question was peripheral blood mononuclear cells (PBMCs), obtained when the disease was refractory, from a patient treated with antithyroid drugs. This clonotype was obtained from a female donor with Graves disease.

The CDR3 region is CASSLSTTSHTEAFF. Written as DNA, the CDR3 is TGTGCCAGCAGTTTATCGACAACGAGCCACACTGAAGCTTTCTTT. J is TRBJ1-1 and V is TRBV27, with no clear D. The length of the CDR3 is 15 residues. The germline gives CDR1 MNHEY, CDR2 SMNVEV (reference sequence). V gave up 0 bases and J gave up 3 bases, with 11 bases separating them.